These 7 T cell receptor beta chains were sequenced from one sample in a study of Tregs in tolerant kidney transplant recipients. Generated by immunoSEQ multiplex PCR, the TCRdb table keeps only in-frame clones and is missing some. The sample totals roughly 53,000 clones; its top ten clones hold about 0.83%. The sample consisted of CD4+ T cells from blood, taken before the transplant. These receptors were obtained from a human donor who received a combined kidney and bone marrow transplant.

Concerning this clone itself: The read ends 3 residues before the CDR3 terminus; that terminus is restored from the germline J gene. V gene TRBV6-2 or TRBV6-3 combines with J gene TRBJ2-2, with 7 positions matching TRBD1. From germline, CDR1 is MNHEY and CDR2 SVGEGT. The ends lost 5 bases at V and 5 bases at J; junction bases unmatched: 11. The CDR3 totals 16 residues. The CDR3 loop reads CASSPSGQMKTGELFF. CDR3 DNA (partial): TGTGCCAGCAGTCCTTCGGGACAGATGAAAACCGGGGAG.

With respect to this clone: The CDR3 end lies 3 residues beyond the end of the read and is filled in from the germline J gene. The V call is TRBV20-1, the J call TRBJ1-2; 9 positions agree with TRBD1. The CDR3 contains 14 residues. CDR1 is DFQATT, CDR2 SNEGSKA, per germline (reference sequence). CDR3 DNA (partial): TGCAGTGCCGTTATGGGACAGGGCCCTCGGGGC. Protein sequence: CSAVMGQGPRG. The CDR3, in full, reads CSAVMGQGPRGYTF.

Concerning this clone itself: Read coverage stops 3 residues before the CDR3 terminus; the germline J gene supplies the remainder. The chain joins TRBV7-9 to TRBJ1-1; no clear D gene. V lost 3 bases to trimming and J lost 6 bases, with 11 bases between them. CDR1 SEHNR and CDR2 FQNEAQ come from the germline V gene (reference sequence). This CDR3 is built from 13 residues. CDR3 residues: CASSLRPDAEAFF. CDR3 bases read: TGTGCCAGCAGCTTGCGGCCCGACGCTGAA.

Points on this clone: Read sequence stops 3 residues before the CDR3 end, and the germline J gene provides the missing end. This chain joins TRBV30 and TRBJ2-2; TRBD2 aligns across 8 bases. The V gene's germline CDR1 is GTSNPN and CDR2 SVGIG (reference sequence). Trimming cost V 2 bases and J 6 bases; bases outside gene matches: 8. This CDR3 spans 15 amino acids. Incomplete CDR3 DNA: TGTGCCTGGAGTTTTGGCGGGAGGACCTCCGGGGAG. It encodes CAWSFGGRTSGE. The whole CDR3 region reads CAWSFGGRTSGELFF.

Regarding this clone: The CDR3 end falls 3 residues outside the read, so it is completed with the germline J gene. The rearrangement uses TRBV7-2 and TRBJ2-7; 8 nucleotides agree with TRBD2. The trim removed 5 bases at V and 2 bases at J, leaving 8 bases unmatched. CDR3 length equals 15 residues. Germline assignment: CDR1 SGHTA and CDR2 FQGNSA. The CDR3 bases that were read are TGTGCCAGCAGCCCTGCCCCCGGGGGGGCCTACGAG. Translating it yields CASSPAPGGAYE. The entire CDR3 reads CASSPAPGGAYEQYF.

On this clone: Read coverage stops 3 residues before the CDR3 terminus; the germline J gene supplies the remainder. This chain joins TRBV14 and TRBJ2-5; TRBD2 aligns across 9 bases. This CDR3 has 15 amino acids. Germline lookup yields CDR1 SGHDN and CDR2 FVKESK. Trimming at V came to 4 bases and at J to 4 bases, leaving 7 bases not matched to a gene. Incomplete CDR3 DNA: TGTGCCAGCAGCCGCCTCATAGCGGGAGCAGAGACC. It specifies CASSRLIAGAET. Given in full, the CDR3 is CASSRLIAGAETQYF.

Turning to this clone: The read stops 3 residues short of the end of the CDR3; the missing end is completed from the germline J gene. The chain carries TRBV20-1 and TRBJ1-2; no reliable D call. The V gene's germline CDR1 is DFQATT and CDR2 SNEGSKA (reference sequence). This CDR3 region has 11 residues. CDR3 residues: CSGPNHGGYTF. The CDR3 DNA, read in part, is TGCAGTGGTCCGAATCACGGGGGC.